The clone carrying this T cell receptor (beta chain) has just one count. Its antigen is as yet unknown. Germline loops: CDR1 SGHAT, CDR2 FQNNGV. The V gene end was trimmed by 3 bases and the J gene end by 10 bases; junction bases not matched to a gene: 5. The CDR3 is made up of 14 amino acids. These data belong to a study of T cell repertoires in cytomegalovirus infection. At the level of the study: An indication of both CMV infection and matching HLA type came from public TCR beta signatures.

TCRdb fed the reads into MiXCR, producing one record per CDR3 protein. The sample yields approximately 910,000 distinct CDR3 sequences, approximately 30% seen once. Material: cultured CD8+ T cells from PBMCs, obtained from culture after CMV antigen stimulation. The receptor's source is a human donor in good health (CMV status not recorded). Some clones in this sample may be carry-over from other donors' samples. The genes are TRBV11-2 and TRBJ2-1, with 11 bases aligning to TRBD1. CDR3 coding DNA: TGTGCCAGCAGCTTGGGACAGGGGGGGGAAGAGCAGTTCTTC. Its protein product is CASSLGQGGEEQFF.